This T cell receptor beta chain was sequenced for a study of OX40 agonist ivuxolimab in advanced cancers. Study-wide context: Patients enrolled in dose escalation were diagnosed with hepatocellular carcinoma, melanoma, renal cell or head and neck cancer. General study points: Low clonal expansion, among the lowest seen, marked partial responders at 0.1-3.0 mg/kg.

This clone was detected only once. Antigen unknown. Generated by immunoSEQ multiplex PCR, the TCRdb table keeps only in-frame clones and is missing some. Found here are 40,000 to 60,000 clones, about nine tenths of them singletons; the top ten hold about 7%. From germline, CDR1 is MNHEY and CDR2 SMNVEV (reference sequence). With V trimmed by 4 bases and J by 6 bases, 9 bases remained unmatched. CDR3 length: 15 amino acids. The material sequenced was CD4+ or CD8+ T cells sorted from blood, taken in a trial of the OX40 agonist ivuxolimab. The V and J genes are TRBV27 and TRBJ1-5; the match to TRBD1 covers 7 bases. The sequence was collected from an adult with an advanced solid tumor such as melanoma, head and neck, liver or kidney cancer. DNA for the CDR3: TGTGCCAGCAGTTGGGACAGCGGAGCAGGTCAGCCCCAGCATTTT. This sequence encodes CASSWDSGAGQPQHF.